This T cell receptor (beta chain) was sequenced for a study of blood T cell repertoires in COVID-19. The wider study: Collection of acute and convalescent COVID-19 samples took place in the United States, Italy and Spain.

The method was immunoSEQ multiplex PCR; TCRdb's version includes in-frame clones alone and lacks a portion of them. The table has just over 300,000 clones, around 90% seen once; the top ten hold around 4.5%. From germline, CDR1 is MNHEY and CDR2 SMNVEV (reference sequence). This CDR3 region has 14 residues. V lost 7 bases to trimming and J lost 4 bases, with 16 bases between them. The source material was PBMCs or T cells enriched from blood (not recorded which). The sequence came from a woman in her late teens or twenties with acute COVID-19. The V and J genes are TRBV27 and TRBJ2-5; a possible D gene is TRBD1 (6 bases). In DNA, the CDR3 is TGTGCCAGCAACTCTCACAGGGAGAGAGAGACCCAGTACTTC. Protein sequence: CASNSHRERETQYF.